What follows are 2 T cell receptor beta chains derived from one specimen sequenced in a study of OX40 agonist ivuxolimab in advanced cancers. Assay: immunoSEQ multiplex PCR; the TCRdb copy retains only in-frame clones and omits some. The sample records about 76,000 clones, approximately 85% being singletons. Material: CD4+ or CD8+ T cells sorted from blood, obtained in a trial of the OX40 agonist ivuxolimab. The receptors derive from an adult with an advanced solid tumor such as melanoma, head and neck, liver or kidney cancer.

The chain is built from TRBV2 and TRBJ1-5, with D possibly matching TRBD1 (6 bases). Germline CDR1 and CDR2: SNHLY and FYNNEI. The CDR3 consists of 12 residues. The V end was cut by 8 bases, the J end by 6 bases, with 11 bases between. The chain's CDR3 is CASSRGSQPQHF. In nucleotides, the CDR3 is TGTGCCAGCTCCAGGGGCAGTCAGCCCCAGCATTTT.

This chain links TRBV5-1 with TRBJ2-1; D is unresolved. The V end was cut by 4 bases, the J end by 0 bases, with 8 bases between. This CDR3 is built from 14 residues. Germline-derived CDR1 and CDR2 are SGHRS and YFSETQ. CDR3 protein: CASSPETSYNEQFF. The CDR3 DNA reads TGCGCCAGCAGCCCGGAGACCTCCTACAATGAGCAGTTCTTC.